This T cell receptor beta chain was captured in a study of T cell repertoires in cytomegalovirus infection. For the study at large: Public TCR beta signature analysis indicated the presence of both CMV infection and matching HLA type.

The trim removed 5 bases at V and 0 bases at J, leaving 3 bases unmatched. The CDR3 consists of 15 residues. Germline V lookup: CDR1 SGHVS, CDR2 FNYEAQ. TCRdb independently ran MiXCR on the reads; one entry per CDR3 protein. The table shows 310,000 or so distinct CDR3 sequences, with around 10% occurring only once. Overall study results and limits: HLA-C-restricted CMV clonotypes gave the most frequent clonotype in two of eight donors.

This clonotype was seen repeatedly, ten times or more. The target antigen is unknown. Material for sequencing was PBMCs. This chain joins TRBV7-6 and TRBJ2-2, with 7 bases that match TRBD2. The TCR comes from a human donor in good health (CMV status not recorded). Some clones in this sample may be carry-over from other donors' samples. CDR3 in amino acids: CASSLGGTNTGELFF. The DNA for the CDR3 is TGTGCCAGCAGCCTCGGGGGGACGAACACCGGGGAGCTGTTTTTT.